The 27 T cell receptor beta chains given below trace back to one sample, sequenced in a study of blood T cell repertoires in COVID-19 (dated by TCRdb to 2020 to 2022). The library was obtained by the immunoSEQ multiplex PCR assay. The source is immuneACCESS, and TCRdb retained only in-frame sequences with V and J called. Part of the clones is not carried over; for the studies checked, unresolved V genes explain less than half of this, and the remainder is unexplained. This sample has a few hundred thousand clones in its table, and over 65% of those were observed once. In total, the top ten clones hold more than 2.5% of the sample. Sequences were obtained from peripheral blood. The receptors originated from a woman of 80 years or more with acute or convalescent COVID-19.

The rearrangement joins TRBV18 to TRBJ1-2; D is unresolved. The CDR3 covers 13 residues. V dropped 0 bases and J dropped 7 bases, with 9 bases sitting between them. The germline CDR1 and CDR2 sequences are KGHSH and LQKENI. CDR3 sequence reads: CASSPPISSGYTF. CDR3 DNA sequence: TGTGCCAGCTCACCACCGATCAGTTCTGGCTACACCTTC.

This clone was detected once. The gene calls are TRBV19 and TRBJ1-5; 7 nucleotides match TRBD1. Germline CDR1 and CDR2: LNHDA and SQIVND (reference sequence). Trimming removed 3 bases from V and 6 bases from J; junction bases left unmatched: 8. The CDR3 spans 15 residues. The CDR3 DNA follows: TGTGCCAGTAGTATTTGGCAGGGGGTGAGTCAGCCCCAGCATTTT. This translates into CASSIWQGVSQPQHF. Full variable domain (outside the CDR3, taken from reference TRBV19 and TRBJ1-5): DGGITQSPKYLFRKEGQNVTLSCEQNLNHDAMYWYRQDPGQGLRLIYYSQIVNDFQKGDIAEGYSVSREKKESFPLTVTSAQKNPTAFYLCASSIWQGVSQPQHFGDGTRLSIL.

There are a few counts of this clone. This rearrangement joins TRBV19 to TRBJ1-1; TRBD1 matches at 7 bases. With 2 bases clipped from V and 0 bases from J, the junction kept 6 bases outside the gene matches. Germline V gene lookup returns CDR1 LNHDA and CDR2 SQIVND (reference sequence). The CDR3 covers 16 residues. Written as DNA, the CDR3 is TGTGCCAGTAGTATAACAAAGGACAGGATGAACACTGAAGCTTTCTTT. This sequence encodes CASSITKDRMNTEAFF.

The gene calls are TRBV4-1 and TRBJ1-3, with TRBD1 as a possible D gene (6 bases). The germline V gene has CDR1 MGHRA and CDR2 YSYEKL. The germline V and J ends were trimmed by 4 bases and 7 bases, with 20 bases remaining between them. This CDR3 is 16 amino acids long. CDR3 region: CASSPFGQLNGNTIYF. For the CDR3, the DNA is TGCGCCAGCAGCCCCTTCGGACAGCTAAATGGGAACACCATATATTTT.

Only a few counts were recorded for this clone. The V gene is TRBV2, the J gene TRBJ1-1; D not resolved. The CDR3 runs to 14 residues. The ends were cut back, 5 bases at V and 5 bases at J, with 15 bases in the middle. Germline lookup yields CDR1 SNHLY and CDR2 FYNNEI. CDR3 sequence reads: CASSKRETVTEAFF. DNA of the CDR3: TGTGCCAGCAGTAAACGGGAGACGGTGACTGAAGCTTTCTTT.

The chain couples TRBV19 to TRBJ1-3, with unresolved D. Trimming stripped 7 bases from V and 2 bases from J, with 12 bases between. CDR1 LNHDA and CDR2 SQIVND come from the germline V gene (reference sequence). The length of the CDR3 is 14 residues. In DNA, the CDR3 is TGTGCCAGTAACATAGGTGAGGCTGGAAACACCATATATTTT. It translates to CASNIGEAGNTIYF.

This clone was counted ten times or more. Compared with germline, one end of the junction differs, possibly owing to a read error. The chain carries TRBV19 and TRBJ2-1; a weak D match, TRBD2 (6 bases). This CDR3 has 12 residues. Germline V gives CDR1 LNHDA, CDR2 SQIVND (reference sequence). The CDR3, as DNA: TGTGCCAGTAGTATGGTGGGCGGGGAGCGGTTCTTC. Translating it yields CASSMVGGERFF. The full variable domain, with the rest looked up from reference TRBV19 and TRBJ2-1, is DGGITQSPKYLFRKEGQNVTLSCEQNLNHDAMYWYRQDPGQGLRLIYYSQIVNDFQKGDIAEGYSVSREKKESFPLTVTSAQKNPTAFYLCASSMVGGERFFGPGTRLTVL.

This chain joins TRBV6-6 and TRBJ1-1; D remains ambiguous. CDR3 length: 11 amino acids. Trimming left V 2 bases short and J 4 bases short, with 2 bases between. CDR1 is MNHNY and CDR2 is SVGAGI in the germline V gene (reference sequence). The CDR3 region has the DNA TGTGCCAGCAGTTACCGCACTGAAGCTTTCTTT. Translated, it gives CASSYRTEAFF.

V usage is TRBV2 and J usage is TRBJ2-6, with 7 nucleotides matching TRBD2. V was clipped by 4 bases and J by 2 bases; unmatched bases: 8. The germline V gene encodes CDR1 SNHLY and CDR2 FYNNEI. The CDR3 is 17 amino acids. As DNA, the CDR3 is TGTGCCAGCAGTGGGGTGGGCGGGAGCGCTGGGGCCAACGTCCTGACTTTC. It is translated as CASSGVGGSAGANVLTF.

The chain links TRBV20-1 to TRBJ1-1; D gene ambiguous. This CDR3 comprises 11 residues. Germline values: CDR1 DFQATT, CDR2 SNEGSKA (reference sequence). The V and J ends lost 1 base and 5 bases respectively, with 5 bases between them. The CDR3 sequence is CSARGQTEAFF. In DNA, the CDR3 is TGCAGTGCTAGAGGGCAGACTGAAGCTTTCTTT.

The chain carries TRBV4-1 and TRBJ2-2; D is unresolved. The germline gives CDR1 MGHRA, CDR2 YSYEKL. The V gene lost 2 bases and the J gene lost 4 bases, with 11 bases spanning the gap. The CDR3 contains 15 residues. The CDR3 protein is CASSQIRRGTGELFF. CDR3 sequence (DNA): TGCGCCAGCAGCCAAATCCGGAGAGGCACCGGGGAGCTGTTTTTT.

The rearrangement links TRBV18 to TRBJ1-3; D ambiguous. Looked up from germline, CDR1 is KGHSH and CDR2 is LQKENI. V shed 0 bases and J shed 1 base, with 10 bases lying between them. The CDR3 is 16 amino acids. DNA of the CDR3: TGTGCCAGCTCACCACCCTACAGTCCTTCTGGAAACACCATATATTTT. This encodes CASSPPYSPSGNTIYF.

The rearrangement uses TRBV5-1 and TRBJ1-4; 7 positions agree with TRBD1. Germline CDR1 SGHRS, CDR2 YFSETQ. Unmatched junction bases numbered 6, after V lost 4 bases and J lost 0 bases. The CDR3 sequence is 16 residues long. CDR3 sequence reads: CASSNRQGSTNEKLFF. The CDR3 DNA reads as TGCGCCAGCAGCAATAGACAGGGATCAACTAATGAAAAACTGTTTTTT.

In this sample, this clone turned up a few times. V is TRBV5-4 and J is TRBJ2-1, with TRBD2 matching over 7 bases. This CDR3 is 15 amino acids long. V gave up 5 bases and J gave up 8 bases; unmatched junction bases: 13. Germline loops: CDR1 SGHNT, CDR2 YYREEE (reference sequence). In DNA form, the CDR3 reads TGTGCCAGCAGGTCGGGGGGATTTGTTGCAGATGAGCAGTTCTTC. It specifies CASRSGGFVADEQFF.

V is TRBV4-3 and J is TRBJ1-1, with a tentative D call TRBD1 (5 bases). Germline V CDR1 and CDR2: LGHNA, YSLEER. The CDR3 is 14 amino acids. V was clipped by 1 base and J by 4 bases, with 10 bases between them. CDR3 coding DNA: TGCGCCAGCAGCCAAGGGGCAGGGTTCACTGAAGCTTTCTTT. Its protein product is CASSQGAGFTEAFF.

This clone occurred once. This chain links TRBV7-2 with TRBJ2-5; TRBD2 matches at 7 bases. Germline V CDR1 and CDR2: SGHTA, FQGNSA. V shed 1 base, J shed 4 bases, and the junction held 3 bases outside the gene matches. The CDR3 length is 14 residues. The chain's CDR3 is CASSLGIAGETQYF. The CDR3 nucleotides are TGTGCCAGCAGCTTAGGAATAGCGGGAGAGACCCAGTACTTC.

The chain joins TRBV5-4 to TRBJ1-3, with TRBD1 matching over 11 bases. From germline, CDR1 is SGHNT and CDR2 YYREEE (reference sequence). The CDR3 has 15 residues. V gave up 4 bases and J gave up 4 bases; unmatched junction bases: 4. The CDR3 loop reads CASSRTGGGGNTIYF. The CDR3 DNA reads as TGTGCCAGCAGCCGGACAGGGGGCGGCGGAAACACCATATATTTT.

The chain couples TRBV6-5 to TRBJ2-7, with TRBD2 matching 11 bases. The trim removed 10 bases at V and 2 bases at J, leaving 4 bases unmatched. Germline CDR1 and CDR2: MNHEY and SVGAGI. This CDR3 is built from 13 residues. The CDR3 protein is CATISGGAYEQYF. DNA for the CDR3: TGTGCCACCATTAGCGGGGGGGCCTACGAGCAGTACTTC.

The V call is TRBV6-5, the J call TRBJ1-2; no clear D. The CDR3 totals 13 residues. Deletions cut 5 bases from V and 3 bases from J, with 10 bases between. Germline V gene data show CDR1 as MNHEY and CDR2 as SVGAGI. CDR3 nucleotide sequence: TGTGCCAGCAGTATCCGGTACGACTATGGCTACACCTTC. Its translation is CASSIRYDYGYTF.

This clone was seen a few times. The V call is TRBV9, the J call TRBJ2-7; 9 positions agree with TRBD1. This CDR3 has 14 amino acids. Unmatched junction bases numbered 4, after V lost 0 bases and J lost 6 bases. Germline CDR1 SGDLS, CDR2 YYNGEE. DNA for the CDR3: TGTGCCAGCAGCGTAGCGGGACAGGGAGCCGAGCAGTACTTC. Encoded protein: CASSVAGQGAEQYF.

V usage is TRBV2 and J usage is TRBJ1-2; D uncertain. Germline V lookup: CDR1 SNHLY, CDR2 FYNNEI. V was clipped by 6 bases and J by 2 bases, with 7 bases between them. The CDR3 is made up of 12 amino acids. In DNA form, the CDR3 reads TGTGCCAGCAGAGTCAGAAACTATGGCTACACCTTC. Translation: CASRVRNYGYTF. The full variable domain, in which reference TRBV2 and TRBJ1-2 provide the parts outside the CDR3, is EPEVTQTPSHQVTQMGQEVILRCVPISNHLYFYWYRQILGQKVEFLVSFYNNEISEKSEIFDDQFSVERPDGSNFTLKIRSTKLEDSAMYFCASRVRNYGYTFGSGTRLTVV.

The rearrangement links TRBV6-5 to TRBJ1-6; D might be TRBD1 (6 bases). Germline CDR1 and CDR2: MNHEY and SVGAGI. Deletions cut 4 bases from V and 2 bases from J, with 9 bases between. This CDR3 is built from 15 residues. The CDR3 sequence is CASSSRGTYNSPLHF. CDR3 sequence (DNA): TGTGCCAGCAGTTCCAGGGGTACCTATAATTCACCCCTCCACTTT.

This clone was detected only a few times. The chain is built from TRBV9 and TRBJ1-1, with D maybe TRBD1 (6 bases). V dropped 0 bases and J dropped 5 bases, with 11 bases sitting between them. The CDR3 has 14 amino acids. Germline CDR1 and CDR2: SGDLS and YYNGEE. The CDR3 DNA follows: TGTGCCAGCAGCGTAGAACCAGGGGAGACTGAAGCTTTCTTT. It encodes CASSVEPGETEAFF.

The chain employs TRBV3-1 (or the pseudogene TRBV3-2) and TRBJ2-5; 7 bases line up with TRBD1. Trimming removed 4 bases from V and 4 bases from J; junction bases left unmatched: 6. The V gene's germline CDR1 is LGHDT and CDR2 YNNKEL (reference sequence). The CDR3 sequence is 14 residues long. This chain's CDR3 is CASSLRQGRETQYF. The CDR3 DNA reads TGTGCCAGCAGCCTTAGACAGGGCAGAGAGACCCAGTACTTC.

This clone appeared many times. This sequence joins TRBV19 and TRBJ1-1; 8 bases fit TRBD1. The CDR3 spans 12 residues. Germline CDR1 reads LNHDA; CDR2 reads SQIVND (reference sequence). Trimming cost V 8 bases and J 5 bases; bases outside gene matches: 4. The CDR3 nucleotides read TGTGCCAGTGGGACAGGTCCAACTGAAGCTTTCTTT. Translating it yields CASGTGPTEAFF.

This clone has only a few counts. DNA for the CDR3: TGTGCCAGCAGCATATCAGATACGCAGTATTTT. This translates into CASSISDTQYF. The chain is built from TRBV11-2 and TRBJ2-3; D not certain. V was cut by 5 bases and J by 4 bases, with 4 bases left in between. This CDR3 region has 11 residues. Per the germline V gene, CDR1 is SGHAT and CDR2 is FQNNGV.

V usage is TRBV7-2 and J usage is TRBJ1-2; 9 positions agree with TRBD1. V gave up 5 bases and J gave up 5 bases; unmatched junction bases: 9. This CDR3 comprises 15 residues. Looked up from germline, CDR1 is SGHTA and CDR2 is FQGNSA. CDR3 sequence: CASSPGQGREYGYTF. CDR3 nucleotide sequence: TGTGCCAGCAGCCCCGGACAGGGGAGGGAGTATGGCTACACCTTC.